A single sample gave rise to the 9 T cell receptor beta chains below, sequenced in a study of T-cell memory formation after mild COVID-19. Each CDR3 protein is one row after TCRdb ran MiXCR on the 5' RACE reads. Of roughly 70,000 distinct CDR3 sequences in the sample, roughly 17% were seen once. Sequenced material: PBMCs or a T cell subset sorted from them (not recorded which). The receptors stem from an adult woman who had mild COVID-19 (a few samples of this study predate the infection). Cell type and time point are not known.

This clonotype was found a few times. This chain joins TRBV9 and TRBJ2-5, with TRBD2 identical over 7 bases. Germline CDR1 is SGDLS and CDR2 is YYNGEE. With 4 bases clipped from V and 4 bases from J, the junction kept 16 bases outside the gene matches. The CDR3 spans 17 residues. CDR3 protein: CASSTYGGIVSGETQYF. CDR3 nucleotide sequence: TGTGCCAGCAGCACATACGGGGGGATCGTATCAGGAGAGACCCAGTACTTC.

The J gene is TRBJ2-2, the V gene TRBV6-5; 15 bases fit TRBD2. Germline V CDR1 and CDR2: MNHEY, SVGAGI. The CDR3 has 17 amino acids. V trimming: 7 bases; J trimming: 5 bases; junction bases outside the gene matches: 8. CDR3 in DNA: TGTGCCAGCACCCGGACTAGCGGGGGGGTTATGACCGGGGAGCTGTTTTTT. Its translation is CASTRTSGGVMTGELFF.

This clonotype was observed a few times. The gene calls are TRBV5-1 and TRBJ2-1, with D possibly TRBD1 on 6 matching bases. CDR1 SGHRS and CDR2 YFSETQ come from the germline V gene. The V end lost 4 bases, the J end lost 6 bases, and 17 bases lay between the germline ends. CDR3 length: 15 residues. CDR3 region: CASSPGDAEANEQFF. CDR3 DNA: TGCGCCAGCAGCCCAGGGGACGCCGAGGCCAATGAGCAGTTCTTC.

This clonotype was found a few times. The chain carries TRBV5-1 and TRBJ2-1; D is unclear. Germline V gives CDR1 SGHRS, CDR2 YFSETQ. Trimming took off 1 base at V and 4 bases at J, with 6 bases between the two ends. The CDR3 extends over 13 amino acids. CDR3 region: CASSLRQYNEQFF. CDR3 sequence (DNA): TGCGCCAGCAGCTTGCGGCAGTACAATGAGCAGTTCTTC.

This clonotype was observed a handful of times. V and J are TRBV7-8 and TRBJ2-2; weak D call: TRBD1 (6 bases). CDR3 length equals 15 residues. CDR1 and CDR2 from the germline V gene are SGHVS and FQNEAQ. With 0 bases removed from V and 7 bases from J, the gap between germline ends came to 12 bases. The CDR3 sequence is CASSLAQGWGGELFF. CDR3 sequence (DNA): TGTGCCAGCAGCTTAGCCCAGGGGTGGGGCGGGGAGCTGTTTTTT.

The CDR3 spells CAWSVRGLAGGLGGREQFF. The DNA for the CDR3 is TGTGCCTGGAGTGTACGGGGACTAGCGGGAGGGCTGGGGGGGCGTGAGCAGTTCTTC. The chain recombines TRBV30 with TRBJ2-1; 16 nucleotides align to TRBD2. Germline CDR1 GTSNPN, CDR2 SVGIG (reference sequence). There are 19 residues in the CDR3. After removal of 0 bases from V and 9 bases from J, the junction contained 14 bases not matched to a gene.

The J gene is TRBJ1-1, the V gene TRBV6-6; maybe TRBD1 (6 bases). Trimming removed 7 bases at V and 1 base at J, with 13 bases between. Germline assignment: CDR1 MNHNY and CDR2 SVGAGI (reference sequence). This CDR3 has 14 amino acids. The CDR3 nucleotides are TGTGCCAGCAATTTCAGGGGATGGAACACTGAAGCTTTCTTT. Protein: CASNFRGWNTEAFF.

There are a few counts of this clonotype. The rearrangement uses TRBV25-1 and TRBJ1-1; a possible D gene is TRBD1 (5 bases). V lost 3 bases to trimming and J lost 1 base, with 9 bases between them. Germline V lookup: CDR1 MGHDK, CDR2 SYGVNS. This CDR3 is 14 amino acids long. The CDR3 DNA is TGTGCCAGCAGTGAGTCGAGGGGGAACACTGAAGCTTTCTTT. This translates into CASSESRGNTEAFF.

This rearrangement joins TRBV7-8 to TRBJ2-3; 7 nucleotides agree with TRBD2. This CDR3 contains 14 residues. Trimming at V came to 5 bases and at J to 4 bases, leaving 6 bases not matched to a gene. Germline V gene data show CDR1 as SGHVS and CDR2 as FQNEAQ. CDR3 in DNA: TGTGCCAGCAGCCCCCGACTAGCCCCAGATACGCAGTATTTT. This sequence encodes CASSPRLAPDTQYF.